What follows are 31 T cell receptor beta chains derived from one specimen sequenced in a study of CD8 T cells in ankylosing spondylitis. TCRdb used MiXCR to reprocess the 5' RACE reads, holding one entry per CDR3 protein. The sample has 90,000 to 120,000 distinct CDR3 sequences; around 24% are singletons. The sample was synovial fluid, either unsorted or a sorted T cell fraction (not recorded which). These receptors were taken from a male donor with ankylosing spondylitis.

This clonotype has more than one count but fewer than ten. The gene calls are TRBV3-1 and TRBJ1-3; weak D call: TRBD1 (6 bases). Germline values: CDR1 LGHDT, CDR2 YNNKEL (reference sequence). The CDR3 has 14 amino acids. Trimming stripped 5 bases from V and 3 bases from J, with 11 bases between. CDR3 in amino acids: CASSVQGGGNTIYF. CDR3 coding DNA: TGTGCCAGCAGCGTACAGGGTGGTGGAAACACCATATATTTT.

This clonotype was found a few times. The chain is built from TRBV20-1 and TRBJ2-7; unclear D gene. This CDR3 is 15 amino acids long. V dropped 8 bases and J dropped 0 bases, with 20 bases sitting between them. CDR1 is DFQATT and CDR2 is SNEGSKA in the germline V gene (reference sequence). CDR3 nucleotides: TGCAGTACCCCCGGACCTAGTCCCTTCTCCTACGAGCAGTACTTC. This gives the protein CSTPGPSPFSYEQYF.

The chain joins TRBV7-9 to TRBJ2-5; D is uncertain. V was cut by 2 bases and J by 0 bases, with 1 base left in between. The CDR3 spans 12 residues. Germline assignment: CDR1 SEHNR and CDR2 FQNEAQ (reference sequence). The CDR3 spells CASSLNQETQYF. The CDR3 DNA reads TGTGCCAGCAGCTTAAACCAAGAGACCCAGTACTTC.

The chain combines TRBV6-1 with TRBJ2-5; D may be TRBD1 (6 bases). In germline, CDR1 is MNHNS, CDR2 SASEGT. The CDR3 contains 13 residues. The V and J ends lost 6 bases and 2 bases respectively, with 10 bases between them. As DNA, the CDR3 is TGTGCCAGCAGAAGGACAGCGCAAGAGACCCAGTACTTC. It yields the protein CASRRTAQETQYF.

This clonotype came up many times. J is TRBJ2-1 and V is TRBV27; no clear D gene. The ends were cut back, 5 bases at V and 5 bases at J, with 16 bases in the middle. The CDR3 contains 15 residues. The germline CDR1 and CDR2 sequences are MNHEY and SMNVEV (reference sequence). CDR3 DNA sequence: TGTGCCAGCAGTCCCGGACCCGGAAGGCACAATGAGCAGTTCTTC. Its protein product is CASSPGPGRHNEQFF.

This chain links TRBV20-1 with TRBJ1-5, with D unresolved. The CDR3 length is 16 residues. Trimming stripped 0 bases from V and 9 bases from J, with 21 bases between. Germline-derived CDR1 and CDR2 are DFQATT and SNEGSKA (reference sequence). The CDR3 coding sequence is TGCAGTGCTAGAGATCCAATATCATCGGTTGTTATGCCCCAGCATTTT. It translates to CSARDPISSVVMPQHF.

The chain carries TRBV11-3 and TRBJ2-1; D might be TRBD2 (6 bases). Per the germline V gene, CDR1 is SGHNT and CDR2 is YENEEA. There are 14 residues in the CDR3. V was clipped by 4 bases and J by 6 bases, with 13 bases between them. The CDR3 loop reads CASSSGVGRNEQFF. The CDR3 region has the DNA TGTGCCAGCAGCTCGGGGGTAGGACGCAATGAGCAGTTCTTC.

There are many counts of this clonotype. CDR3 nucleotides: TGCAGCGTTCTGGGGATGGATGGCTACACCTTC. Protein product: CSVLGMDGYTF. J is TRBJ1-2 and V is TRBV29-1, with D unclear. The CDR3 spans 11 residues. CDR1 is SQVTM and CDR2 is ANQGSEA in the germline V gene. The V and J ends lost 5 bases and 6 bases respectively, with 10 bases between them.

The gene calls are TRBV2 and TRBJ2-1, with 11 nucleotides matching TRBD2. CDR3 length: 15 residues. Looked up from germline, CDR1 is SNHLY and CDR2 is FYNNEI. J was trimmed by 5 bases and V by 7 bases; bases with no gene match: 7. CDR3 nucleotide sequence: TGTGCCAGCACCGCGACTAGCGGGGATGACAATGAGCAGTTCTTC. This encodes CASTATSGDDNEQFF.

V gene TRBV7-2 combines with J gene TRBJ2-3, with 11 bases fitting TRBD2. This CDR3 contains 13 residues. Trimming took 10 bases from V and 7 from J; bases not matched to a gene: 7. From germline, CDR1 is SGHTA and CDR2 FQGNSA. CDR3 sequence: CATSSGRINTQYF. The CDR3 bases are TGTGCCACTTCTAGCGGGAGGATCAATACGCAGTATTTT.

This clonotype has a handful of counts. J is TRBJ1-6 and V is TRBV5-4, with 8 bases matching TRBD1. There are 16 residues in the CDR3. Germline CDR1 SGHNT, CDR2 YYREEE (reference sequence). With 0 bases clipped from V and 10 bases from J, the junction kept 9 bases outside the gene matches. The CDR3 DNA follows: TGTGCCAGCAGCTTGGGCCTGACAGGGGTCCTCTCACCCCTCCACTTT. This translates into CASSLGLTGVLSPLHF.

The J gene is TRBJ2-7, the V gene TRBV5-1; D uncertain. Trimming left V 4 bases short and J 1 base short, with 18 bases between. The CDR3 runs to 16 residues. From germline, CDR1 is SGHRS and CDR2 YFSETQ. CDR3 sequence: CASSREPIDGSYEQYF. The CDR3 nucleotides read TGCGCCAGCAGCCGAGAACCCATCGACGGGTCCTACGAGCAGTACTTC.

J is TRBJ2-5 and V is TRBV11-2, with D perhaps matching TRBD1 (7 bases). Trimming removed 6 bases from V and 5 bases from J, with 16 bases in between. Germline V lookup: CDR1 SGHAT, CDR2 FQNNGV. The CDR3 runs 14 residues. Here the CDR3 reads CASSLLAGGETQYF. CDR3 nucleotide sequence: TGTGCCAGCAGTCTACTGGCAGGGGGGGAGACCCAGTACTTC.

The chain uses TRBV2 and TRBJ2-7; TRBD1 agrees at 8 bases. This CDR3 spans 13 amino acids. Germline CDR1 and CDR2: SNHLY and FYNNEI. V lost 7 bases to trimming and J lost 7 bases; unmatched junction nucleotides: 9. Written as DNA, the CDR3 is TGTGCCAGCACCAGACAGGGGCAAGGGGAGCAGTACTTC. Translated: CASTRQGQGEQYF.

In this sample, this clonotype turned up a few times. The CDR3 sequence: CATSELGGLADTQYF. The CDR3 DNA follows: TGTGCCACCAGTGAATTGGGCGGTCTGGCAGATACGCAGTATTTT. This rearrangement joins TRBV24-1 to TRBJ2-3; D not certain. CDR3 length: 15 residues. Germline CDR1 KGHDR, CDR2 SFDVKD. Trimming pared 4 bases from V and 4 bases from J, leaving 14 bases between.

The V and J genes are TRBV15 and TRBJ2-7; no clear D gene. The CDR3 consists of 15 residues. CDR1 and CDR2 (germline): LNHNV, YYDKDF (reference sequence). Deletions cut 0 bases from V and 4 bases from J, with 13 bases between. This chain's CDR3 is CATSRDSSLPYEQYF. In DNA form, the CDR3 reads TGTGCCACCAGCAGAGACAGTAGTCTACCATACGAGCAGTACTTC.

The table lists this clonotype with a few counts. V is TRBV7-2 and J is TRBJ2-2; the D gene is possibly TRBD1 (5 bases). The CDR3 spans 12 residues. Trimming removed 5 bases from V and 6 bases from J, with 7 bases in between. Germline V gives CDR1 SGHTA, CDR2 FQGNSA. CDR3 amino acids: CASSRQPGELFF. CDR3 DNA sequence: TGTGCCAGCAGCCGACAGCCCGGGGAGCTGTTTTTT.

This clonotype is a singleton in its sample. This chain joins TRBV24-1 and TRBJ2-3, with D possibly called TRBD1 or TRBD2 (5 bases each). Germline V gives CDR1 KGHDR, CDR2 SFDVKD. V was shortened by 3 bases and J by 2 bases, with 11 bases between the two germline ends. This CDR3 has 15 residues. The CDR3 DNA is TGTGCCACCAGTGATCCACGGGACCCCACAGATACGCAGTATTTT. Protein product: CATSDPRDPTDTQYF.

The chain recombines TRBV27 with TRBJ2-3; no definite D call. CDR1 MNHEY and CDR2 SMNVEV come from the germline V gene (reference sequence). This CDR3 has 13 residues. Trimming removed 3 bases from V and 7 bases from J, with 11 bases in between. Here the CDR3 reads CASSFRRHHTQYF. The CDR3 DNA sequence: TGTGCCAGCAGTTTCCGTCGCCATCATACGCAGTATTTT.

The DNA of the CDR3 is TGTGCCATCAGAAAAAGTGAGGGGTACAATGAGCAGTTCTTC. Protein sequence: CAIRKSEGYNEQFF. V usage is TRBV10-3 and J usage is TRBJ2-1; D might be TRBD1 or TRBD2, each matching 5 bases. Trimming removed 6 bases from V and 4 bases from J, with 13 bases in between. The CDR3 has 14 amino acids. Per the germline V gene, CDR1 is ENHRY and CDR2 is SYGVKD.

The chain recombines TRBV12-3 or TRBV12-4 with TRBJ2-1; 14 positions match TRBD2. After removal of 5 bases from V and 13 bases from J, the junction contained 7 bases not matched to a gene. There are 14 residues in the CDR3. As DNA, the CDR3 is TGTGCCAGCAGTCCCATGACTAGCGGGAGGGTACAGTTCTTC. Translated: CASSPMTSGRVQFF.

The genes are TRBV6-1 and TRBJ1-2, with TRBD1 identical over 10 bases. The CDR3 totals 13 residues. The V gene end was trimmed by 6 bases and the J gene end by 8 bases; junction bases not matched to a gene: 6. Germline V gives CDR1 MNHNS, CDR2 SASEGT. The chain's CDR3 is CASRTGTGEGYTF. As DNA, the CDR3 is TGTGCCAGCAGGACCGGGACAGGGGAAGGCTACACCTTC.

This clonotype was detected many times. The chain is built from TRBV10-2 and TRBJ2-3; TRBD2 agrees at 13 bases. CDR1 and CDR2 (germline): WSHSY, SAAADI. This CDR3 contains 14 residues. V shed 9 bases and J 4 bases; nucleotides not matched to a gene: 4. CDR3 DNA sequence: TGCGCCAGAGGACTAGCGGGAGTGGCAGATACGCAGTATTTT. It is translated as CARGLAGVADTQYF.

This clonotype was detected only a few times. J is TRBJ1-1 and V is TRBV12-3 or TRBV12-4, with D maybe TRBD1 (5 bases). The CDR3 has 15 residues. With 1 base removed from V and 2 bases from J, the gap between germline ends came to 11 bases. The chain's CDR3 is CASSLGGGDNTEAFF. In nucleotides, the CDR3 is TGTGCCAGCAGTTTAGGCGGGGGGGACAACACTGAAGCTTTCTTT.

This clonotype appeared a few times. The chain is built from TRBV2 and TRBJ2-3; 9 nucleotides line up with TRBD2. There are 14 residues in the CDR3. V was clipped by 6 bases and J by 5 bases; unmatched bases: 6. The germline V gene encodes CDR1 SNHLY and CDR2 FYNNEI. For the CDR3, the DNA is TGTGCCAGCAGCGTAGCGGGAGATGTAGATACGCAGTATTTT. The encoded protein is CASSVAGDVDTQYF.

CDR3 sequence: CATSETGLAGLDEQFF. The CDR3, as DNA: TGTGCCACCAGTGAAACGGGACTAGCGGGCTTGGATGAGCAGTTCTTC. The chain uses TRBV24-1 and TRBJ2-1, with 12 positions matching TRBD2. The J segment lost 8 bases and the V segment lost 4 bases, leaving 8 bases of the junction unmatched. Per the germline V gene, CDR1 is KGHDR and CDR2 is SFDVKD. The CDR3 runs to 16 residues.

V usage is TRBV28 and J usage is TRBJ2-4; 10 bases line up with TRBD1. This CDR3 has 17 residues. The J segment lost 0 bases and the V segment lost 8 bases, leaving 10 bases of the junction unmatched. CDR1 is MDHEN and CDR2 is SYDVKM in the germline V gene. This chain's CDR3 is CASGLTGGGGAKNIQYF. CDR3 nucleotides: TGTGCCAGCGGGTTGACAGGGGGCGGTGGAGCCAAAAACATTCAGTACTTC.

The chain recombines TRBV24-1 with TRBJ2-7; D is ambiguous. Trimming took off 2 bases at V and 0 bases at J, with 7 bases between the two ends. The CDR3 has 14 amino acids. The germline V gene has CDR1 KGHDR and CDR2 SFDVKD. CDR3 region: CATSDSADSYEQYF. CDR3 in DNA: TGTGCCACCAGTGATTCGGCTGACTCCTACGAGCAGTACTTC.

This chain connects TRBV27 to TRBJ2-1; 9 positions agree with TRBD1. This CDR3 is 15 amino acids long. The J segment lost 9 bases and the V segment lost 2 bases, leaving 8 bases of the junction unmatched. Germline V gives CDR1 MNHEY, CDR2 SMNVEV (reference sequence). CDR3 DNA: TGTGCCAGCAGTTTAAGCTGGGGACAGGGAAGTGAGCAGTTCTTC. Translating it yields CASSLSWGQGSEQFF.

V gene TRBV4-2 combines with J gene TRBJ1-2; no clear D. Germline V gene lookup returns CDR1 LGHNA and CDR2 YNFKEQ. V dropped 2 bases and J dropped 4 bases, with 11 bases sitting between them. The CDR3 has 14 residues. The CDR3 spells CASSQKGDGYGYTF. CDR3 DNA: TGTGCCAGCAGCCAAAAAGGTGACGGCTATGGCTACACCTTC.

The chain combines TRBV5-1 with TRBJ2-3; 7 nucleotides match TRBD1. Losses at the gene ends were 4 bases for V and 1 base for J; bases not matched to a gene: 3. CDR1 and CDR2 (germline): SGHRS, YFSETQ. The CDR3 length is 14 residues. The CDR3 nucleotides read TGCGCCAGCAGCACCACAGGGGGCACAGATACGCAGTATTTT. Encoded protein: CASSTTGGTDTQYF.